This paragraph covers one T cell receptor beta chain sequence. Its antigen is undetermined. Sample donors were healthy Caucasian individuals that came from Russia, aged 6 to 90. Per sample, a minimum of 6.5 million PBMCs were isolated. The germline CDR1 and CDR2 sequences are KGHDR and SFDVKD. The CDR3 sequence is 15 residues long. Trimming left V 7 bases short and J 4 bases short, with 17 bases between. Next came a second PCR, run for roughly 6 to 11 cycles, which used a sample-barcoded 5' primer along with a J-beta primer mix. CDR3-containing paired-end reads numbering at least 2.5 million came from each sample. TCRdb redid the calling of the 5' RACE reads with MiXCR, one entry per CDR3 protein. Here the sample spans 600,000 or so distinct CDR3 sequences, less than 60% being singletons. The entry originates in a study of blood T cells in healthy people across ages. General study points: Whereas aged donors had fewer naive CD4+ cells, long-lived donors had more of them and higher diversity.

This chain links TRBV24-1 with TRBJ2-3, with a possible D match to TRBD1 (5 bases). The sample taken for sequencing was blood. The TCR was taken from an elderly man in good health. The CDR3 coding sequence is TGTGCCACCAGCTCTCCCCAAAGCAGGGCAGATACGCAGTATTTT. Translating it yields CATSSPQSRADTQYF.